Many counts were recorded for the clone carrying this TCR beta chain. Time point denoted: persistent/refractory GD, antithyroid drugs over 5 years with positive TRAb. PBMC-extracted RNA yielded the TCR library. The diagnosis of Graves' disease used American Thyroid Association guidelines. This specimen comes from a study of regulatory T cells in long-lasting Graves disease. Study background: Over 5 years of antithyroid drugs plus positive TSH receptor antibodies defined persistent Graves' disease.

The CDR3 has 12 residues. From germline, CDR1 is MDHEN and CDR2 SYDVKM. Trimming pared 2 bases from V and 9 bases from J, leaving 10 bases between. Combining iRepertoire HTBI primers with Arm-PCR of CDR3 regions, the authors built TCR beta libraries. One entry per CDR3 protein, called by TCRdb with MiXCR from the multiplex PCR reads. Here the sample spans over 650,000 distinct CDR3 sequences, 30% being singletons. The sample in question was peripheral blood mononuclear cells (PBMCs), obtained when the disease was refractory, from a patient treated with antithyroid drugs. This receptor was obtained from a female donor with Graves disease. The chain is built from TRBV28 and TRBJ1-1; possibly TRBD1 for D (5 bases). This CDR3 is CASSLEADKAFF. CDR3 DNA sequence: TGTGCCAGCAGTTTAGAAGCGGACAAAGCTTTCTTT.